This TCR beta chain was identified during a study of shared clonotypes between healthy human individuals. Findings and caveats of the study: Non-shared clonotypes showed lower generation probabilities than clonotypes common to all four donors.

The material for each subset, its genomic DNA, was split evenly across several immunoSEQ plates. The assay was immunoSEQ multiplex PCR, and TCRdb's table has in-frame clones only and misses some. This sample carries 2 million to 3 million clones, approximately 90% of them seen once, and the ten largest clones take more than 0.12%. In germline, CDR1 is MNHEY, CDR2 SVGAGI. V shed 0 bases and J shed 2 bases, with 6 bases lying between them. The length of the CDR3 is 14 residues. Note on this clone: The antigen remains undetermined. At the DNA level, this CDR3 is encoded by other sequences in the same sample as well.

This clonotype was sampled from a man aged 18-30 years in good health. The chain has TRBV6-5 and TRBJ2-3; D not certain. The sample was naive CD4+ T cells sorted from blood. Indicated subset: CD45RA+ positively selected. The CDR3 here is CASSYSPFTDTQYF. The CDR3 DNA is TGTGCCAGCAGTTACTCGCCTTTCACAGATACGCAGTATTTT.